The 10 T cell receptor beta chains below were found in one sample sequenced in a study of cytomegalovirus exposure and HLA in healthy donors. The table came from immunoSEQ multiplex PCR; TCRdb's copy has only in-frame clones and leaves some out. The table lists about 58,000 clones, 90% of them singletons. Sequencing used PBMCs. The receptors were sampled from a man aged 18 to 30 in good health and CMV-seronegative.

The chain uses TRBV7-2 and TRBJ2-1, with D maybe TRBD1 (6 bases). Trimming cost V 4 bases and J 4 bases, with 11 bases left between them. Germline V gives CDR1 SGHTA, CDR2 FQGNSA. This CDR3 comprises 14 residues. DNA of the CDR3: TGTGCCAGCAGCTCCGGGACACTGTACAATGAGCAGTTCTTC. This translates into CASSSGTLYNEQFF.

The chain couples TRBV7-2 to TRBJ2-5; D possibly corresponds to TRBD1 (6 bases). The ends were cut back, 5 bases at V and 3 bases at J, with 16 bases in the middle. The CDR3 extends over 15 amino acids. The germline CDR1 and CDR2 sequences are SGHTA and FQGNSA. The DNA of the CDR3 is TGTGCCAGCAGCCCCCTAAACAGGGACAAAGAGACCCAGTACTTC. It specifies CASSPLNRDKETQYF.

The chain recombines TRBV28 with TRBJ2-5, with a weak D call TRBD1 (6 bases). V was trimmed by 5 bases and J by 1 base, leaving 11 bases between them. Germline assignment: CDR1 MDHEN and CDR2 SYDVKM. The CDR3 has 14 amino acids. This chain's CDR3 is CASSVTDSQETQYF. The CDR3 region has the DNA TGTGCCAGCAGTGTTACGGACAGCCAAGAGACCCAGTACTTC.

The V and J genes are TRBV28 and TRBJ1-4; TRBD1 agrees at 7 bases. CDR3 size: 14 residues. Losses at the gene ends were 9 bases for V and 8 bases for J; bases not matched to a gene: 12. Germline-derived CDR1 and CDR2 are MDHEN and SYDVKM. CDR3: CASQNRGIWEKLFF. The CDR3 DNA sequence: TGTGCCAGTCAGAACAGGGGTATTTGGGAAAAACTGTTTTTT.

The chain uses TRBV7-6 and TRBJ2-2; TRBD2 is a possible D gene (6 bases). The germline gives CDR1 SGHVS, CDR2 FNYEAQ. The CDR3 contains 16 residues. V was shortened by 7 bases and J by 8 bases, with 23 bases between the two germline ends. The CDR3 nucleotides are TGTGCCAGCAAGACGACAACAGTCGGGGGTGCTGGGGAGCTGTTTTTT. The encoded protein is CASKTTTVGGAGELFF.

The rearrangement links TRBV6-5 to TRBJ1-1; D not certain. The CDR3 length is 15 residues. CDR1 and CDR2 (germline): MNHEY, SVGAGI. V lost 0 bases, J lost 5 bases, and 13 bases lay in between. CDR3 in amino acids: CASSYSSIAQTEAFF. The CDR3 nucleotides are TGTGCCAGCAGTTACTCGTCAATTGCTCAGACTGAAGCTTTCTTT.

CDR3 residues: CASSPSWTRSSYEQYF. CDR3 nucleotides: TGTGCCAGCAGCCCATCATGGACACGCAGCTCCTACGAGCAGTACTTC. This chain links TRBV4-2 with TRBJ2-7; the D gene is possibly TRBD1 (5 bases). From germline, CDR1 is LGHNA and CDR2 YNFKEQ. This CDR3 contains 16 residues. V lost 4 bases and J lost 0, with 16 bases in between.

The V gene is TRBV5-6, the J gene TRBJ2-5, with 9 bases identical to TRBD1. Germline V gene data show CDR1 as SGHDT and CDR2 as YYEEEE. The CDR3 loop spans 15 amino acids. V lost 4 bases, J lost 5 bases, and 9 bases stayed unmatched. As DNA, the CDR3 is TGTGCCAGCAGCGGACCGGGACAGGGTTTTGAGACCCAGTACTTC. This gives the protein CASSGPGQGFETQYF. The variable domain in full, completed from reference TRBV5-6 and TRBJ2-5, reads DAGVTQSPTHLIKTRGQQVTLRCSPKSGHDTVSWYQQALGQGPQFIFQYYEEEERQRGNFPDRFSGHQFPNYSSELNVNALLLGDSALYLCASSGPGQGFETQYFGPGTRLLVL.

This chain links TRBV10-2 with TRBJ1-2; D gene unclear. Germline CDR1 and CDR2: WSHSY and SAAADI. This CDR3 is built from 16 residues. V gave up 2 bases and J gave up 3 bases, with 16 bases separating them. The CDR3 nucleotides are TGCGCCAGCAGTGAGCCCCTCGCGCGAGGCGACTATGGCTACACCTTC. It codes for CASSEPLARGDYGYTF.

V is TRBV27 and J is TRBJ2-6; 7 nucleotides line up with TRBD1. The length of the CDR3 is 18 residues. Losses at the gene ends were 4 bases for V and 0 bases for J; bases not matched to a gene: 9. Germline V gene lookup returns CDR1 MNHEY and CDR2 SMNVEV (reference sequence). CDR3 nucleotide sequence: TGTGCCAGCAGTTCAACCGGGACAGTCAGCTCTGGGGCCAACGTCCTGACTTTC. Its translation is CASSSTGTVSSGANVLTF.